Described below is a single T cell receptor (beta chain) sequence and its context. The target of this receptor is not known. No base qualities exist here, and no much larger clone lies one base off it. This sample was included in a study of blood T cells in healthy people across ages (dated by TCRdb to the mid-2010s). About the investigation overall: In model experiments, template switching captured about one uniquely barcoded TCR beta cDNA molecule for every two T cells. To track age-related changes in TCR beta repertoire diversity, the study relied on deep sequencing normalized with unique cDNA molecular identifiers. The donors were divided into four age groups: young (average approximately 15 years), middle-aged (under 40), aged (under 70) and long-lived (roughly 88). Donors of different ages were randomly distributed across sequencing lanes to avoid experimental bias. Two additional independent replicas of 1 million unique cDNA reads from the same blood draw were analyzed for two donors (one aged 18 to 30 and one aged 80 or older).

The research as a whole found: Observed TCR beta diversity correlated strongly with the percentage of naive T cells measured by flow cytometry. Observed TCR beta diversity per million T cells fell roughly linearly with age, and a significant reduction was already apparent by age roughly 40. Estimates of total diversity based on one million sequenced T cells were regarded as lower bounds and as underestimates. The CMV infection status of donors was not known, potentially confounding age-related changes in expanded clonotypes. Conclusive comparison of naive and antigen-experienced compartments was prevented by the profiling of bulk unsorted PBMCs. Compared with the aged group, the long-lived group had more naive CD4+ T cells, fewer expanded clones and increased TCR diversity, a pattern suggesting age selection.

Library preparation used 5' RACE. Sequencer: Illumina HiSeq 2500. A second PCR of about 6 to 11 cycles was run with a J-beta primer mix and a sample-barcoded 5' primer. A template-switch 5' adaptor carrying 12 random nucleotides introduced a unique molecular identifier onto each TCR beta cDNA molecule. Each sample yielded at least 2.5 million CDR3-containing paired-end reads. First-strand cDNA was synthesized from all RNA with the Mint cDNA synthesis kit, primed by a TRBC-specific oligonucleotide. Following uracil-DNA glycosylase treatment, a first 18-cycle PCR with universal primers M1SS and BC2_uni_R was performed on all cDNA. Regarding the original processing steps: Each sample was normalized by randomly selecting 1 million high-quality reads, each carrying a distinct molecular identifier. Instead of being binned into consensus sequences, reads with shared molecular identifiers were discarded. CDR3 identification, clonotype clustering and error correction used MiTCR with a Q25 quality threshold and the strictest error-elimination algorithm. Lower-bound total TCR beta diversity was estimated with a nonparametric unseen species model using Euler transformation. TCRdb took the public reads, trimmed them with fastp at Q25, ran MiXCR for clone calling and kept in-frame beta chains. Entries are consolidated by CDR3 protein sequence, retaining the most common genes and DNA. The V and J calls here are based on TCRdb, not the publication. Across this sample there are hundreds of thousands of distinct CDR3 sequences, with under 55% seen only once. The biggest ten clones account for around 18% of the sample.

The approximately 41 donors, aged about 6 to 100 years, were systemically healthy Caucasian individuals from Russia. Each donor gave around 9.5 milliliters of peripheral blood, collected into EDTA-treated Vacutainer tubes. Ficoll-Paque density-gradient centrifugation was used to isolate PBMCs, with at least 7 million per sample. Trizol reagent was used to extract total RNA from PBMCs, with at least 5.5 micrograms per sample. Naive CD45RAhigh/CD27high T cell percentages were measured by flow cytometry on a PBMC aliquot from every donor. Trimming removed 8 bases from V and 2 bases from J; the gene matches leave 5 bases unexplained. Measured from the cysteine to the phenylalanine, the CDR3 is 13 residues long. Just CDR3 DNA is preserved here, 39 bases in frame from base 1. Taken from the germline V gene (reference sequence), the CDR1 and CDR2 loops are MNHEY and SMNVEV.

The sequence was obtained from a man in his sixties in good health. This sequence uses TRBV27 and TRBJ1-2; TRBD1 fits 7 bases in the junction. The sample taken for sequencing was blood. CDR3 region: CASSDRTNYGYTF. The bases read TGTGCCAGCTCGGACAGGACGAACTATGGCTACACCTTC.